Shown below are 8 T cell receptor beta chains from a single sample sequenced in a study of T cells in Graves' hyperthyroidism and ophthalmopathy. RNA transcripts yielded amplified TCR beta CDR3 regions. TCR CDR3 underwent first-round RT-PCR with the HTBI primer set. One entry per CDR3 protein, called by TCRdb with MiXCR from the multiplex PCR reads. The table has about 200,000 distinct CDR3 sequences, over 15% seen once. Sequencing input: blood. The source is a man aged 50 or older with Graves' hyperthyroidism.

The sample holds a few counts of this clonotype. This chain uses TRBV5-1 with TRBJ1-1, with D tentatively TRBD1 (5 bases). Trimming took 8 bases from V and 1 from J, leaving 12 bases between them. The CDR3 extends over 13 amino acids. The germline CDR1 and CDR2 sequences are SGHRS and YFSETQ. The CDR3 sequence is CARWGGANTEAFF. The CDR3 nucleotides read TGCGCCAGATGGGGGGGTGCGAACACTGAAGCTTTCTTT. Full variable domain (outside the CDR3, taken from reference TRBV5-1 and TRBJ1-1): KAGVTQTPRYLIKTRGQQVTLSCSPISGHRSVSWYQQTPGQGLQFLFEYFSETQRNKGNFPGRFSGRQFSNSRSEMNVSTLELGDSALYLCARWGGANTEAFFGQGTRLTVV.

This clonotype was picked up a small number of times. This may be a read error: a much more frequent sequence differs by one nucleotide. The chain uses TRBV29-1 and TRBJ2-2; 7 bases agree with TRBD2. V shed 5 bases, J shed 6 bases, and the junction held 9 bases outside the gene matches. This CDR3 has 14 amino acids. CDR1 is SQVTM, CDR2 ANQGSEA, per germline. The CDR3 DNA sequence: TGCAGCGTTAGGGTACTAGCGTCCTCCGGGGAGCTGTTTTTT. Translated, it gives CSVRVLASSGELFF.

The chain combines TRBV5-1 with TRBJ2-3; maybe TRBD2 (6 bases). The ends were cut back, 4 bases at V and 0 bases at J, with 15 bases in the middle. The CDR3 extends over 16 amino acids. Germline V lookup: CDR1 SGHRS, CDR2 YFSETQ. CDR3 sequence: CASSTDRGSSTDTQYF. The CDR3 nucleotides are TGCGCCAGCAGCACAGACCGGGGGTCTAGCACAGATACGCAGTATTTT.

This clonotype was counted many times. The chain links TRBV14 to TRBJ2-7, with D possibly being TRBD2 (6 bases). Trimming took off 6 bases at V and 1 base at J, with 13 bases between the two ends. Germline V CDR1 and CDR2: SGHDN, FVKESK. The CDR3 covers 14 residues. CDR3 sequence: CASSGGAGSYEQYF. The CDR3 DNA reads as TGTGCCAGCAGTGGAGGGGCCGGATCCTACGAGCAGTACTTC.

This clonotype was picked up many times. This chain connects TRBV12-3 or TRBV12-4 to TRBJ1-1; possible D gene TRBD1, 5 bases. V lost 0 bases, J lost 4 bases, and 12 bases lay in between. The CDR3 sequence is 15 residues long. The chain's CDR3 is CASSLAPPGGTEAFF. CDR3 bases: TGTGCCAGCAGTTTAGCCCCCCCCGGGGGCACTGAAGCTTTCTTT.

This clonotype was found a few times. The final CDR3 position lacks the conserved phenylalanine or tryptophan, pointing to a likely read error. CDR3: CASSKGQGLEQYL. CDR3 sequence (DNA): TGTGCCAGCAGTAAGGGACAGGGACTCGAGCAGTACCTC. The chain joins TRBV6-1 to TRBJ2-7; the match to TRBD1 covers 9 bases. CDR1 and CDR2 from the germline V gene are MNHNS and SASEGT. The CDR3 covers 13 residues. The V and J ends lost 5 bases and 6 bases, in that order; junction bases with no gene match: 5.

Remarks on this clonotype: One base away lies a much larger clone, so this may be a sequencing read error. The V gene is TRBV28, the J gene TRBJ2-7; D possibly corresponds to TRBD1 (6 bases). The J call may not be correct, given that the DNA end is closer to TRBJ2-1. This CDR3 is 14 amino acids long. Germline V gene data show CDR1 as MDHEN and CDR2 as SYDVKM. The CDR3 here is CASSQDSFSYEQFF. The CDR3 DNA sequence: TGTGCCAGCAGCCAGGACAGCTTCTCCTACGAGCAGTTCTTC.

This clonotype was detected ten times or more. The genes are TRBV20-1 and TRBJ2-5; the D gene is possibly TRBD2 (7 bases). Trimming removed 7 bases at V and 0 bases at J, with 18 bases between. There are 15 residues in the CDR3. Germline-derived CDR1 and CDR2 are DFQATT and SNEGSKA (reference sequence). The CDR3 coding sequence is TGCAGTGTCCCGGGGGGCGGGAACAACCAAGAGACCCAGTACTTC. Encoded protein: CSVPGGGNNQETQYF.